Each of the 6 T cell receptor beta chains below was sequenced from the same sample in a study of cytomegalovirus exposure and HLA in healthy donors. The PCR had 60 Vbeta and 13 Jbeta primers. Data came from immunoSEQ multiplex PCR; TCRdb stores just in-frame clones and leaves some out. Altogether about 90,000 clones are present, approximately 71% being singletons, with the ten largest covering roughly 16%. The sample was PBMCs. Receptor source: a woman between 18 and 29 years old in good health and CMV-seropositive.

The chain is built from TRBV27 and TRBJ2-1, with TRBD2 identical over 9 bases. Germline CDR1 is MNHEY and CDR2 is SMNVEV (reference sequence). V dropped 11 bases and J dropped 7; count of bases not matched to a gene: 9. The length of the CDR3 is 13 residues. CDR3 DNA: TGTGCCGCATGGGCGGGAGGGCCTAATGAGCAGTTCTTC. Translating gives CAAWAGGPNEQFF.

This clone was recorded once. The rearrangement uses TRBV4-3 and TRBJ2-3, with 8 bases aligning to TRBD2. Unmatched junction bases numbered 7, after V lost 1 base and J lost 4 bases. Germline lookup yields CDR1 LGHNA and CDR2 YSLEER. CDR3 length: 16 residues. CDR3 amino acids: CASSQGVGLEADTQYF. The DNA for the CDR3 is TGCGCCAGCAGCCAAGGCGTGGGACTAGAGGCAGATACGCAGTATTTT.

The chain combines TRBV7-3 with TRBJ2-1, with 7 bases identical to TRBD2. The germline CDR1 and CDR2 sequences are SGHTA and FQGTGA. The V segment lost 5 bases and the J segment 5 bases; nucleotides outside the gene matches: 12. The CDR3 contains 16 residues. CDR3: CASSPWYRAGHNEQFF. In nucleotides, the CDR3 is TGTGCCAGCAGCCCCTGGTATCGAGCGGGGCACAATGAGCAGTTCTTC.

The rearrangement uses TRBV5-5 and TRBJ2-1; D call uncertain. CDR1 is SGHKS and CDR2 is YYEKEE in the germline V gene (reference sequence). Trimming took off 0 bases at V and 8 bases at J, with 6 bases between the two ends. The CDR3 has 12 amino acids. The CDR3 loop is CASSLGLHEQFF. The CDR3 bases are TGTGCCAGCAGCTTGGGTCTACATGAGCAGTTCTTC.

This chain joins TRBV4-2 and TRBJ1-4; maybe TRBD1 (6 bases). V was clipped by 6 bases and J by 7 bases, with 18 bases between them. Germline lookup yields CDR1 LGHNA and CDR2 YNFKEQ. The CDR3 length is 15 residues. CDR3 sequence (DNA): TGTGCCAGCAGTCGAGAGGGGGTTGAGGCTGAAAAACTGTTTTTT. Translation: CASSREGVEAEKLFF.

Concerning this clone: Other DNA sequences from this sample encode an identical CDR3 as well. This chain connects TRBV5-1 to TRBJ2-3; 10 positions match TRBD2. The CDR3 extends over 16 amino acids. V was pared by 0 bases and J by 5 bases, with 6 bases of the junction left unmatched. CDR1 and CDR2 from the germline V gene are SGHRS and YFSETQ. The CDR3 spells CASSLAGTSARDTQYF. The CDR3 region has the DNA TGCGCCAGCAGCTTGGCCGGGACTAGCGCGAGAGATACGCAGTATTTT.